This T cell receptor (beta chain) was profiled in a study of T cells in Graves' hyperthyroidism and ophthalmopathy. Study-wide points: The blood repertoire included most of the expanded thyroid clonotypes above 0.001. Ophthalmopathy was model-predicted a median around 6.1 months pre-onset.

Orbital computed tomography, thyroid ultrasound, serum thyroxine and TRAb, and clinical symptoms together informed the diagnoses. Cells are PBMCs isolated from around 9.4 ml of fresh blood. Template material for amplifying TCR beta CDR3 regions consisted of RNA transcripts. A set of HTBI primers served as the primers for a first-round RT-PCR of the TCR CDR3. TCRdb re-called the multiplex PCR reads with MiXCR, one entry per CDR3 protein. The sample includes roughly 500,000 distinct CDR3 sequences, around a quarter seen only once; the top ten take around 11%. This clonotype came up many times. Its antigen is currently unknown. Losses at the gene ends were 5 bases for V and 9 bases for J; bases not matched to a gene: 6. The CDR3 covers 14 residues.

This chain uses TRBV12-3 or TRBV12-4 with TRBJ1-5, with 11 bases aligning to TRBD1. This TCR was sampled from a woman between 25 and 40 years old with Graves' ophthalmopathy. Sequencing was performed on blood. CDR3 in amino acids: CASSLRTGGLPQHF. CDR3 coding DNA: TGTGCCAGCAGTCTAAGGACAGGGGGCCTGCCCCAGCATTTT.